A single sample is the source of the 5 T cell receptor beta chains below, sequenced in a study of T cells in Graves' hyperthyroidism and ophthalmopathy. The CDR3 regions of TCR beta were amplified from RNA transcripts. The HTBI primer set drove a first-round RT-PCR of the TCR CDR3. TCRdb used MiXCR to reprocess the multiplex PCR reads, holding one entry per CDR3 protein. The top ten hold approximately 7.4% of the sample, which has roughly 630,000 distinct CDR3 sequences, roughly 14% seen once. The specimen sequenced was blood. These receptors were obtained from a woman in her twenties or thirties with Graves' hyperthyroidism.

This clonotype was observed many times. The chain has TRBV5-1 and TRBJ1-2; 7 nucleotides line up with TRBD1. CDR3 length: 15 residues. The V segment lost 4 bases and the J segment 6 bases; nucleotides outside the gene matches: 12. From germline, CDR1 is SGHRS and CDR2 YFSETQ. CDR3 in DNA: TGCGCCAGCAGCGGCGACTCAGGGGGAAGAAATGGCTACACCTTC. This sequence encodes CASSGDSGGRNGYTF.

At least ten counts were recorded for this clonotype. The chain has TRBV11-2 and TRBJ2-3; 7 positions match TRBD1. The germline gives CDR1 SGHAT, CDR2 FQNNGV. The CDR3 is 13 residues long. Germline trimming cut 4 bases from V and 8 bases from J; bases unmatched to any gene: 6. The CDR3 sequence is CASSSFTGATQYF. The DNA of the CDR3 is TGTGCCAGCAGCTCCTTCACAGGGGCTACGCAGTATTTT.

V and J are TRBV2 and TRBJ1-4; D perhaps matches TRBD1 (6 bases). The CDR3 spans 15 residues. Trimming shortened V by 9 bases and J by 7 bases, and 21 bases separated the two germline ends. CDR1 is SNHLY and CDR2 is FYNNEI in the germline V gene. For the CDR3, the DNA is TGTGCCAGGCCCTGGGGGGGGGCCGCGGGTGAAAAACTGTTTTTT. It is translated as CARPWGGAAGEKLFF.

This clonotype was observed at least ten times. CDR3 region: CASTIGETQYF. The CDR3 coding sequence is TGTGCCAGCACCATAGGGGAGACCCAGTACTTC. V usage is TRBV6-2 or TRBV6-3 and J usage is TRBJ2-5; D is unresolved. The CDR3 is 11 amino acids. CDR1 is MNHEY, CDR2 SVGEGT, per germline. V lost 7 bases and J lost 5, with 8 bases in between.

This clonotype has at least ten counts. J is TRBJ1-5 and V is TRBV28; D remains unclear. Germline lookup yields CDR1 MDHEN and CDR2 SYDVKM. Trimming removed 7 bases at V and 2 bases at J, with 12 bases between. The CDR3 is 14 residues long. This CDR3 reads CASNIRVGNQPQHF. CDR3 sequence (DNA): TGTGCCAGCAATATAAGGGTTGGCAATCAGCCCCAGCATTTT. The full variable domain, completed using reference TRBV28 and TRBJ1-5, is DVKVTQSSRYLVKRTGEKVFLECVQDMDHENMFWYRQDPGLGLRLIYFSYDVKMKEKGDIPEGYSVSREKKERFSLILESASTNQTSMYLCASNIRVGNQPQHFGDGTRLSIL.